A selection of T cell receptor beta chains follows, all from one sample in a study of CD8 T cells in ankylosing spondylitis. TCRdb independently ran MiXCR on the 5' RACE reads; one entry per CDR3 protein. The data hold around 210,000 distinct CDR3 sequences, with 7.5% to 9.5% observed a single time. Source material: blood, either unsorted or a sorted T cell fraction (not recorded which). Receptors were obtained from a female donor with ankylosing spondylitis or in good health (not recorded which). Both conserved end residues are part of each CDR3. D genes are given only for firm matches. The size entry is marked missing in some rows and otherwise reads once, few, many or a size class.

TRBJ2-1,many,TRBV21-1,13,-,CASSGWINNEQFF,TGTGCCAGCAGCGGGTGGATTAACAATGAGCAGTTCTTC
TRBJ2-1,many,TRBV3-1,16,-,CASSQDNSAAYNEQFF,TGTGCCAGCAGCCAAGACAACTCGGCAGCCTACAATGAGCAGTTCTTC
TRBJ2-7,many,TRBV12-3/TRBV12-4,14,-,CASSTLASDYEQYF,TGTGCCAGCAGTACCCTAGCTTCGGACTACGAGCAGTACTTC
TRBJ1-4,many,TRBV9,14,-,CASSVGGSLEKLFF,TGTGCCAGCAGCGTCGGCGGATCCCTTGAAAAACTGTTTTTT
TRBJ2-7,-,TRBV15,11,-,CDFLGAYEQYF,TGTGATTTCTTGGGGGCCTACGAGCAGTACTTC
TRBJ1-2,few,TRBV7-2,14,-,CASSAGGGDYGYTF,TGTGCCAGCAGCGCCGGGGGAGGGGACTATGGCTACACCTTC
TRBJ2-4,many,TRBV20-1,13,-,CSVLLGAKNIQYF,TGCAGTGTCTTATTGGGAGCCAAAAACATTCAGTACTTC
TRBJ2-7,many,TRBV12-3/TRBV12-4,14,-,CASSQGQGVYEQYF,TGTGCCAGCAGTCAGGGACAAGGGGTCTACGAGCAGTACTTC
TRBJ2-2,many,TRBV12-3/TRBV12-4,15,-,CASSFRGSNTGELFF,TGTGCCAGCAGTTTCCGGGGCTCGAACACCGGGGAGCTGTTTTTT
TRBJ2-1,many,TRBV18,15,-,CASSPAGSLASLPFF,TGTGCCAGCTCACCGGCGGGATCCTTGGCTAGCCTCCCGTTCTTC
TRBJ2-1,many,TRBV15,15,-,CATSSRTARGDEQFF,TGTGCCACCAGCAGCAGAACGGCGAGGGGCGATGAGCAGTTCTTC
TRBJ1-5,many,TRBV7-2,13,-,CASSPPIGQPQHF,TGTGCCAGCAGCCCCCCTATAGGTCAGCCCCAGCATTTT
TRBJ2-1,-,TRBV29-1,13,-,CSVERDLRYQQLF,TGCAGCGTTGAAAGGGACTTGCGCTATCAGCAGCTCTTC
TRBJ2-7,-,TRBV28,14,-,CTSSLRDGVYEQYF,TGTACCAGCAGCCTCAGGGATGGGGTCTACGAGCAGTACTTC
TRBJ2-5,many,TRBV24-1,12,-,CATSDPGGTQYF,TGTGCCACCAGTGACCCCGGGGGGACCCAGTACTTC
TRBJ1-1,few,TRBV18,16,TRBD1,CASSNRDRTLNTEAFF,TGTGCCAGCTCAAATCGGGACAGAACCCTGAACACTGAAGCTTTCTTT
TRBJ2-3,many,TRBV20-1,15,-,CSAILTGPSRDTQYF,TGCAGTGCTATCCTTACAGGGCCAAGCAGAGATACGCAGTATTTT
TRBJ1-5,many,TRBV20-1,13,-,CSAPGRLGQPQHF,TGCAGTGCTCCTGGGCGGCTGGGGCAGCCCCAGCATTTT
TRBJ2-3,many,TRBV5-1,12,-,CASSPNTDTQYF,TGCGCCAGCAGCCCGAACACAGATACGCAGTATTTT
TRBJ2-1,many,TRBV20-1,14,-,CSASVAGSYNEQFF,TGCAGTGCTAGCGTGGCCGGCTCCTACAATGAGCAGTTCTTC
TRBJ2-1,many,TRBV5-1,12,-,CASSPEAIEQFF,TGCGCCAGCAGCCCGGAAGCGATTGAGCAGTTCTTC
TRBJ2-3,few,TRBV5-1,18,TRBD2,CASSLAWTSGRQTDTQYF,TGCGCCAGCAGCTTGGCGTGGACTAGCGGGAGACAAACAGATACGCAGTATTTT
TRBJ1-5,-,TRBV2,19,TRBD1,CTICSGTGGAQRRNQPQHF,TGTACCATCTGTTCCGGGACAGGGGGCGCCCAAAGGCGTAATCAGCCCCAGCATTTT
TRBJ2-3,many,TRBV6-6,12,-,CASSYGTDTQYF,TGTGCCAGCAGTTACGGAACAGATACGCAGTATTTT
TRBJ2-1,-,TRBV7-9,11,-,CASSLELDPFF,TGTGCCAGCAGCTTGGAACTAGATCCGTTCTTC
TRBJ2-2,many,TRBV7-9,15,-,CASSRQESRTGELFF,TGTGCCAGCAGCCGACAGGAGTCTCGGACCGGGGAGCTGTTTTTT
TRBJ2-3,many,TRBV9,17,TRBD2,CASSVGGTSGRRDTQYF,TGTGCCAGCAGCGTCGGAGGGACTAGCGGGAGGCGAGATACGCAGTATTTT
TRBJ2-3,many,TRBV29-1,13,TRBD2,CSVAGGYTDTQYF,TGCAGCGTTGCGGGAGGGTACACAGATACGCAGTATTTT
TRBJ2-5,-,TRBV28,16,TRBD2,CASRPGVAGGRETQYF,TGTGCCAGCCGCCCCGGGGTAGCGGGAGGCAGGGAGACCCAGTACTTC
TRBJ2-7,many,TRBV28,12,TRBD1,CASSTSGGQDYF,TGTGCCAGCAGCACTTCAGGGGGCCAGGATTACTTC
TRBJ2-2,many,TRBV24-1,18,TRBD2,CATSDFPREAGGTGELFF,TGTGCCACCAGTGATTTCCCTCGAGAAGCGGGAGGAACCGGGGAGCTGTTTTTT
TRBJ2-1,many,TRBV11-2,15,-,CASSLNSMGVGEQFF,TGTGCCAGCAGCTTAAATTCAATGGGGGTGGGTGAGCAGTTCTTC
TRBJ2-3,-,TRBV5-6,13,-,CASSLVRRDTQYF,TGTGCCAGCAGCTTGGTCAGAAGGGATACGCAGTATTTT
TRBJ2-7,many,TRBV28,14,TRBD2,CASSLAGVGLEQYF,TGTGCCAGCAGTTTAGCGGGAGTAGGGCTCGAGCAGTACTTC
TRBJ1-3,many,TRBV19,17,-,CASSINSIGGGENTIYF,TGTGCCAGTAGTATTAATTCTATCGGCGGGGGAGAAAACACCATATATTTT
TRBJ2-7,many,TRBV15,10,-,CATSSPEQYF,TGTGCCACCAGCAGCCCCGAGCAGTACTTC
TRBJ2-7,many,TRBV20-1,15,-,CSANRPRGDSYEQYF,TGCAGTGCTAATCGGCCGCGGGGTGATTCCTACGAGCAGTACTTC
TRBJ2-7,many,TRBV12-3/TRBV12-4,13,-,CASRGTGSYEQYF,TGTGCCAGCAGGGGGACGGGTTCCTACGAGCAGTACTTC
TRBJ2-1,many,TRBV12-3/TRBV12-4,15,TRBD2,CASGIAGVPYNEQFF,TGTGCCAGCGGAATAGCGGGGGTTCCCTACAATGAGCAGTTCTTC
TRBJ1-5,many,TRBV6-1,15,-,CASRRAAPSNQPQHF,TGTGCCAGCAGGAGGGCGGCACCAAGCAATCAGCCCCAGCATTTT
TRBJ2-1,many,TRBV5-4,16,TRBD2,CASRPRLAGQDNEQFF,TGTGCCAGCAGACCGCGACTAGCGGGACAGGACAATGAGCAGTTCTTC
TRBJ2-1,-,TRBV4-1,12,-,CASSQALDEQFF,TGCGCCAGCAGCCAAGCCTTGGATGAGCAGTTCTTC
TRBJ2-5,many,TRBV20-1,14,TRBD1,CSAPGPGGSETQYF,TGCAGTGCCCCGGGGCCAGGGGGATCGGAGACCCAGTACTTC
TRBJ1-5,many,TRBV12-3/TRBV12-4,15,TRBD1,CASSFRTTGIQPQHF,TGTGCCAGCAGTTTCAGAACGACAGGGATTCAGCCCCAGCATTTT
TRBJ1-2,few,TRBV7-2,16,TRBD1,CASSFVGSGTVYGYTF,TGTGCCAGCAGCTTCGTCGGTTCAGGGACAGTCTATGGCTACACCTTC
TRBJ2-3,many,TRBV20-1,18,-,CCASQMGGSSAHTDTQYF,TGCTGTGCTAGTCAAATGGGCGGTAGTAGCGCCCACACAGATACGCAGTATTTT
TRBJ2-7,few,TRBV27,16,-,CASSRRLVAGPYEQYF,TGTGCCAGCAGTAGGCGACTCGTTGCGGGGCCCTACGAGCAGTACTTC
TRBJ2-7,many,TRBV5-1,18,TRBD2,CASSPTSGRTISSYEQYF,TGCGCCAGCAGCCCGACTAGCGGGAGGACGATAAGCTCCTACGAGCAGTACTTC
TRBJ2-3,many,TRBV20-1,14,-,CSARDRGWQDTQYF,TGCAGTGCTAGAGATCGGGGATGGCAAGATACGCAGTATTTT
TRBJ2-3,many,TRBV24-1,16,-,CATSDLRGEVSGTQYF,TGTGCCACCAGTGATTTGAGGGGGGAAGTTTCGGGAACGCAGTATTTT
TRBJ1-5,few,TRBV3-1,13,-,CASSRGGIKPQHF,TGTGCCAGCAGCAGGGGTGGAATAAAGCCCCAGCATTTT
TRBJ2-1,many,TRBV7-2,14,-,CASSPLRAYNEQFF,TGTGCCAGCAGCCCCCTACGGGCGTACAATGAGCAGTTCTTC
TRBJ2-7,-,TRBV7-2,16,-,CASSPQVGLQTYEQYF,TGTGCCAGCAGCCCTCAAGTCGGACTCCAAACCTACGAGCAGTACTTC
TRBJ2-7,few,TRBV7-2,13,-,CASSSSAGHEQYF,TGTGCCAGCAGCTCATCGGCAGGCCACGAGCAGTACTTC